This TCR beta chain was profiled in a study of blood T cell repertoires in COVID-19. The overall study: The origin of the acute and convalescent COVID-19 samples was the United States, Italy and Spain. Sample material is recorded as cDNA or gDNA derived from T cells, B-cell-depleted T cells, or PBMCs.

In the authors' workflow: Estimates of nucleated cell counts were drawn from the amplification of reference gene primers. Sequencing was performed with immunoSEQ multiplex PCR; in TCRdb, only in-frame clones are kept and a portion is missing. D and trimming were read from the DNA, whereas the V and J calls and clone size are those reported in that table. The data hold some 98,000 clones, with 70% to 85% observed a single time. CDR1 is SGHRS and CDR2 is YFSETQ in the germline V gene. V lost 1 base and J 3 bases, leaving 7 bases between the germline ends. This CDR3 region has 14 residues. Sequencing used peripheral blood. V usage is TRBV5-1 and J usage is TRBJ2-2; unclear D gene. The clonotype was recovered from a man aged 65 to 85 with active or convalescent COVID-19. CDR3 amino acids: CASSLLGHTGELFF. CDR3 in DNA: TGCGCCAGCAGCTTGCTGGGCCACACCGGGGAGCTGTTTTTT.